The 25 T cell receptor beta chains reported below all come from one sample, sequenced in a study of blood T cell repertoires in COVID-19. Sequenced by immunoSEQ multiplex PCR; TCRdb stores in-frame clones only, minus some. The sample shows 150,000 to 200,000 clones, roughly 82% of them seen only once. Sequences were obtained from peripheral blood. These receptors all stem from a woman aged 40 to 49 with COVID-19, enrolled during active disease.

This sequence joins TRBV28 and TRBJ1-2; possibly TRBD1 for D (6 bases). Germline values: CDR1 MDHEN, CDR2 SYDVKM. Trimming removed 5 bases at V and 2 bases at J, with 9 bases between. The CDR3 has 13 amino acids. The CDR3 DNA follows: TGTGCCAGCAGTCACGACAGGAACTATGGCTACACCTTC. Amino acids: CASSHDRNYGYTF.

This chain uses TRBV14 with TRBJ2-1; D unclear. Trimming stripped 2 bases from V and 2 bases from J, with 13 bases between. The CDR3 spans 16 residues. The germline gives CDR1 SGHDN, CDR2 FVKESK. The CDR3 bases are TGTGCCAGCAGCCAATTGCTAGGTAGCCCCTACAATGAGCAGTTCTTC. Protein sequence: CASSQLLGSPYNEQFF.

This chain joins TRBV9 and TRBJ2-2; 11 bases match TRBD2. Germline V gene lookup returns CDR1 SGDLS and CDR2 YYNGEE. V trimming: 4 bases; J trimming: 2 bases; junction bases outside the gene matches: 4. CDR3 size: 16 residues. Here the CDR3 reads CASSSLAGGNTGELFF. The CDR3 DNA is TGTGCCAGCAGCTCCCTAGCGGGGGGAAACACCGGGGAGCTGTTTTTT. The full variable domain, in which reference TRBV9 and TRBJ2-2 provide the parts outside the CDR3, is DSGVTQTPKHLITATGQRVTLRCSPRSGDLSVYWYQQSLDQGLQFLIQYYNGEERAKGNILERFSAQQFPDLHSELNLSSLELGDSALYFCASSSLAGGNTGELFFGEGSRLTVL.

The V gene is TRBV5-1, the J gene TRBJ2-7; TRBD2 aligns across 12 bases. The CDR3 loop spans 16 amino acids. Germline V gives CDR1 SGHRS, CDR2 YFSETQ. Trimming removed 4 bases from V and 7 bases from J; junction bases left unmatched: 12. Here the CDR3 reads CASSVLAGLAGTEQYF. CDR3 DNA sequence: TGCGCCAGCAGCGTCCTCGCTGGACTAGCGGGGACGGAGCAGTACTTC.

The chain recombines TRBV7-9 with TRBJ2-2; D possibly corresponds to TRBD1 (6 bases). Trimming pared 8 bases from V and 4 bases from J, leaving 14 bases between. CDR1 is SEHNR, CDR2 FQNEAQ, per germline (reference sequence). CDR3 length: 14 amino acids. The CDR3 region is CASLQGQFTGELFF. CDR3 in DNA: TGTGCCAGCCTCCAGGGGCAATTCACCGGGGAGCTGTTTTTT. Based on the CDR3 plus reference TRBV7-9 and TRBJ2-2, the full variable domain is DTGVSQNPRHKITKRGQNVTFRCDPISEHNRLYWYRQTLGQGPEFLTYFQNEAQLEKSRLLSDRFSAERPKGSFSTLEIQRTEQGDSAMYLCASLQGQFTGELFFGEGSRLTVL.

The gene calls are TRBV3-1 (or the pseudogene TRBV3-2) and TRBJ1-3; the D is unclear. The CDR3 totals 15 residues. Germline V gene lookup returns CDR1 LGHDT and CDR2 YNNKEL (reference sequence). The V end was cut by 2 bases, the J end by 5 bases, with 13 bases between. The DNA of the CDR3 is TGTGCCAGCAGCCAAATGGGGAGAGACCGAAACACCATATATTTT. It codes for CASSQMGRDRNTIYF.

The V call is TRBV30, the J call TRBJ1-5; D unresolved. Germline lookup yields CDR1 GTSNPN and CDR2 SVGIG (reference sequence). The V end lost 1 base, the J end lost 3 bases, and 7 bases lay between the germline ends. The CDR3 has 13 amino acids. CDR3 region: CAWSARSNQPQHF. The CDR3 coding sequence is TGTGCCTGGAGTGCCAGGTCCAATCAGCCCCAGCATTTT.

The chain employs TRBV28 and TRBJ2-3, with TRBD2 matching over 16 bases. The CDR3 loop spans 24 amino acids. Losses at the gene ends were 5 bases for V and 2 bases for J; bases not matched to a gene: 25. CDR1 is MDHEN and CDR2 is SYDVKM in the germline V gene. CDR3 residues: CASSPAYSPGTSGRARSPTDTQYF. CDR3 nucleotides: TGTGCCAGCAGTCCCGCGTACTCACCAGGGACTAGCGGGAGGGCCCGATCCCCCACAGATACGCAGTATTTT.

V usage is TRBV9 and J usage is TRBJ2-1; TRBD2 matches at 13 bases. The CDR3 consists of 15 residues. CDR1 and CDR2 (germline): SGDLS, YYNGEE. V lost 0 bases and J lost 7; bases outside the gene matches: 1. CDR3 nucleotides: TGTGCCAGCAGCGTAGGGACTAGCGGGAGAAATGAGCAGTTCTTC. It specifies CASSVGTSGRNEQFF.

V is TRBV18 and J is TRBJ2-1; maybe TRBD2 (6 bases). Trimming stripped 1 base from V and 10 bases from J, with 20 bases between. CDR1 and CDR2 from the germline V gene are KGHSH and LQKENI. This CDR3 is built from 16 residues. The CDR3 loop is CASSPRASARDGEQFF. Written as DNA, the CDR3 is TGTGCCAGCTCACCACGGGCTAGCGCGAGGGATGGGGAGCAGTTCTTC.

This clone was counted between two and nine times. The chain has TRBV6-2 or TRBV6-3 and TRBJ2-2; 10 bases agree with TRBD2. This CDR3 is built from 16 residues. The V and J ends lost 6 bases and 5 bases, in that order; junction bases with no gene match: 9. The germline CDR1 and CDR2 sequences are MNHEY and SVGEGT. The CDR3, as DNA: TGTGCCAGCAGCCAACAACCGGGACTAGCGACCGGGGAGCTGTTTTTT. Encoded protein: CASSQQPGLATGELFF.

This chain connects TRBV7-2 to TRBJ1-6; no clear D gene. Trimming removed 3 bases at V and 7 bases at J, with 7 bases between. CDR3 length: 13 residues. CDR1 and CDR2 from the germline V gene are SGHTA and FQGNSA. CDR3 nucleotide sequence: TGTGCCAGCAGCTTTGGAGGGAATTCACCCCTCCACTTT. Its protein product is CASSFGGNSPLHF.

This clone is a singleton in its sample. The chain combines TRBV6-1 with TRBJ1-6; 7 positions agree with TRBD1. Per the germline V gene, CDR1 is MNHNS and CDR2 is SASEGT. V trimming: 5 bases; J trimming: 9 bases; junction bases outside the gene matches: 7. The CDR3 runs to 14 residues. Here the CDR3 DNA reads TGTGCCAGCAGTCAAGACAGGGCCAGTTCACCCCTCCACTTT. Its translation is CASSQDRASSPLHF.

The gene calls are TRBV28 and TRBJ1-1; 8 nucleotides align to TRBD1. The CDR3 spans 17 residues. CDR1 MDHEN and CDR2 SYDVKM come from the germline V gene. J was trimmed by 2 bases and V by 8 bases; bases with no gene match: 16. CDR3 region: CASPFTGTGKVNTEAFF. Here the CDR3 DNA reads TGTGCCAGCCCATTTACCGGGACAGGTAAGGTAAACACTGAAGCTTTCTTT.

The CDR3 loop is CASSLSGTDTQYF. For the CDR3, the DNA is TGTGCCAGCAGTTTGTCGGGCACAGATACGCAGTATTTT. V and J are TRBV11-3 and TRBJ2-3; D not certain. This CDR3 has 13 residues. Trimming removed 6 bases from V and 1 base from J, with 8 bases in between. CDR1 SGHNT and CDR2 YENEEA come from the germline V gene.

The table lists this clone with a few counts. The rearrangement joins TRBV5-4 to TRBJ2-1; D is perhaps TRBD2 (5 bases). V lost 4 bases and J 6 bases, leaving 14 bases between the germline ends. The CDR3 has 14 residues. Germline V gene lookup returns CDR1 SGHNT and CDR2 YYREEE (reference sequence). CDR3 sequence reads: CASSRERSSNEQFF. The CDR3 coding sequence is TGTGCCAGCAGCCGGGAAAGGTCTAGCAATGAGCAGTTCTTC.

V is TRBV6-9 and J is TRBJ2-3; TRBD1 matches 9 bases. There are 13 residues in the CDR3. Germline values: CDR1 MNHGY, CDR2 SVAAGI. After removal of 7 bases from V and 3 bases from J, the junction contained 2 bases not matched to a gene. Here the CDR3 reads CASTGQGTDTQYF. DNA of the CDR3: TGTGCCAGCACGGGACAGGGTACAGATACGCAGTATTTT.

This clone was recorded only once. The rearrangement joins TRBV27 to TRBJ1-3; a possible D gene is TRBD1 (6 bases). The V end was cut by 6 bases, the J end by 0 bases, with 15 bases between. The germline CDR1 and CDR2 sequences are MNHEY and SMNVEV (reference sequence). The CDR3 contains 16 residues. DNA of the CDR3: TGTGCCAGCAGACCTTCCGGGACACTCTCTGGAAACACCATATATTTT. This encodes CASRPSGTLSGNTIYF.

Written as DNA, the CDR3 is TGTGCCAGCAGTGAATCTATGAACACTGAAGCTTTCTTT. Protein: CASSESMNTEAFF. The chain joins TRBV6-1 to TRBJ1-1; no definite D call. In germline, CDR1 is MNHNS, CDR2 SASEGT. V was clipped by 2 bases and J by 0 bases, with 4 bases between them. The CDR3 is 13 amino acids.

There are a few counts of this clone. The chain couples TRBV12-2 to TRBJ2-3; no check of the table's D call, TRBD2, against the DNA was made. TRBV12-2 corresponds to a pseudogene. The CDR3 is made up of 17 amino acids. CDR3 bases: TGTGCAAGTCGCTGGCGAGCGGGAGAAAGCGGGGGAGATACGCAGTATTTT. Residues: CASRWRAGESGGDTQYF.

The chain employs TRBV19 and TRBJ2-1; 7 nucleotides align to TRBD2. This CDR3 contains 12 residues. Trimming cost V 1 base and J 16 bases; bases outside gene matches: 7. Germline V lookup: CDR1 LNHDA, CDR2 SQIVND (reference sequence). The CDR3 region is CASSIVGGRVFF. CDR3 coding DNA: TGTGCCAGTAGTATAGTTGGAGGGAGGGTCTTCTTC.

V usage is TRBV28 and J usage is TRBJ1-1; TRBD1 matches 7 bases. The J segment lost 7 bases and the V segment lost 1 base, leaving 9 bases of the junction unmatched. Germline V CDR1 and CDR2: MDHEN, SYDVKM. The CDR3 length is 15 residues. CDR3 in amino acids: CASSLFDTGAFEAFF. The CDR3 bases are TGTGCCAGCAGTTTATTCGACACAGGGGCTTTTGAAGCTTTCTTT.

The chain has TRBV15 and TRBJ1-4, with TRBD1 identical over 8 bases. The CDR3 spans 15 residues. V lost 5 bases to trimming and J lost 9 bases; unmatched junction nucleotides: 11. Germline V gives CDR1 LNHNV, CDR2 YYDKDF (reference sequence). CDR3 amino acids: CATSDWDRNRQKLFF. The CDR3 DNA sequence: TGTGCCACCAGCGATTGGGACAGGAACAGGCAAAAACTGTTTTTT.

This chain's CDR3 is CASSQDPRDWPANEQFF. The DNA for the CDR3 is TGTGCCAGCAGCCAAGACCCCCGGGACTGGCCGGCGAATGAGCAGTTCTTC. This rearrangement joins TRBV3-1 (or the pseudogene TRBV3-2) to TRBJ2-1; D might be TRBD2 (6 bases). CDR3 length: 17 amino acids. The V end was cut by 0 bases, the J end by 7 bases, with 19 bases between. The germline gives CDR1 LGHDT, CDR2 YNNKEL (reference sequence).

This clone has only a few counts. The chain joins TRBV19 to TRBJ2-6; a possible D gene is TRBD2 (5 bases). Looked up from germline, CDR1 is LNHDA and CDR2 is SQIVND (reference sequence). This CDR3 has 15 amino acids. V dropped 7 bases and J dropped 7 bases, with 17 bases sitting between them. CDR3 nucleotide sequence: TGTGCCAGTATCGACGGAGGCTCAGGAGCCAACGTCCTGACTTTC. It is translated as CASIDGGSGANVLTF.